Listed below are T cell receptor beta chains from one sample, sequenced in a study of T cell changes during pregnancy in multiple sclerosis. Libraries were prepared by immunoSEQ multiplex PCR; TCRdb keeps only in-frame clonotypes and omits some of them. The sample comprises approximately 92,000 clones, under 95% of which are singletons, and less than 2% rests with the top ten. Specimen: peripheral blood, collected in the first trimester of pregnancy. The receptors come from a female donor with multiple sclerosis, enrolled in a pregnancy study. Both conserved end residues are part of each CDR3. The D gene is left open where the match is weak. Size tells how often a clone was seen (once, few, many) or the class of an expanded clone, and some rows leave it out.

D gene: TRBD2; clone size: .; V gene: TRBV14; J gene: TRBJ2-2; CDR3 DNA: TGTGCCAGCAGCCAAGACGCTCTAGCGGGAGCCGCCGGGGAGCTGTTTTTT; CDR3 protein: CASSQDALAGAAGELFF
D gene: .; clone size: once; V gene: TRBV15; J gene: TRBJ2-1; CDR3 DNA: TGTGCCACCAACAGGGAGGGGTCCTACAATGAGCAGTTCTTC; CDR3 protein: CATNREGSYNEQFF
D gene: TRBD2; clone size: .; V gene: TRBV4-3; J gene: TRBJ2-3; CDR3 DNA: TGCGCCAGCAGCCAAGCTAGCGGGAGGGCAGATACGCAGTATTTT; CDR3 protein: CASSQASGRADTQYF
D gene: .; clone size: .; V gene: TRBV27; J gene: TRBJ2-1; CDR3 DNA: TGTGCCAGCAGTCTAGGAAACTCCTACAATGGGCAGTTCTTC; CDR3 protein: CASSLGNSYNGQFF
D gene: TRBD1; clone size: few; V gene: TRBV5-1; J gene: TRBJ1-2; CDR3 DNA: TGCGCCAGCAGCCCGGGACAGTGGGACTATGGCTACACCTTC; CDR3 protein: CASSPGQWDYGYTF
D gene: .; clone size: once; V gene: TRBV5-1; J gene: TRBJ2-1; CDR3 DNA: TGCGCCAGCAGCTTGGAAGTAGCATACAATGAGCAGTTCTTC; CDR3 protein: CASSLEVAYNEQFF
D gene: TRBD2; clone size: .; V gene: TRBV5-1; J gene: TRBJ2-7; CDR3 DNA: TGCGCCAGCAGCTTGGGACCTCCGGGACTACGATACGAGCAGTACTTC; CDR3 protein: CASSLGPPGLRYEQYF
D gene: .; clone size: .; V gene: TRBV6-6; J gene: TRBJ1-1; CDR3 DNA: TGTGCCAGCAGGCCACACAGGGACACTGAAGCTTTCTTT; CDR3 protein: CASRPHRDTEAFF
D gene: TRBD1; clone size: .; V gene: TRBV5-1; J gene: TRBJ2-3; CDR3 DNA: TGCGCCAGCAGCACGCGACAGGGGGGGACAGATACGCAGTATTTT; CDR3 protein: CASSTRQGGTDTQYF
D gene: TRBD2; clone size: .; V gene: TRBV4-2; J gene: TRBJ2-7; CDR3 DNA: TGTGCCAGCAGCCAAGTAACGCTAGCGGGAACCTACGAGCAGTACTTC; CDR3 protein: CASSQVTLAGTYEQYF
D gene: .; clone size: .; V gene: TRBV6-6; J gene: TRBJ1-3; CDR3 DNA: TGTGCCAGCAGTTACCGGGACACGGGAAACACCATATATTTT; CDR3 protein: CASSYRDTGNTIYF
D gene: .; clone size: .; V gene: TRBV9; J gene: TRBJ2-5; CDR3 DNA: TGTGCCAGCAGCGTAAGGAGTGGGGAGACCCAGTACTTC; CDR3 protein: CASSVRSGETQYF
D gene: .; clone size: .; V gene: TRBV5-1; J gene: TRBJ2-3; CDR3 DNA: TGCGCCAGCAGCTACGGGACTCTCTACAGACACACAGATACGCAGTATTTT; CDR3 protein: CASSYGTLYRHTDTQYF
D gene: TRBD2; clone size: once; V gene: TRBV7-9; J gene: TRBJ2-1; CDR3 DNA: TGTGCCAGCAGCTTAGGTGTTGGACGGGAGGGCATTTACAATGAGCAGTTCTTC; CDR3 protein: CASSLGVGREGIYNEQFF
D gene: TRBD2; clone size: .; V gene: TRBV5-1; J gene: TRBJ2-7; CDR3 DNA: TGCGCCAGCAGCTTCTTAAGTGCGGGAGGGCCCCACGAGCAGTACTTC; CDR3 protein: CASSFLSAGGPHEQYF
D gene: TRBD2; clone size: .; V gene: TRBV5-4; J gene: TRBJ2-7; CDR3 DNA: TGTGCCAGCGCCGGACTAGCGGGAGGCGAGCAGTACTTC; CDR3 protein: CASAGLAGGEQYF
D gene: .; clone size: .; V gene: TRBV27; J gene: TRBJ2-3; CDR3 DNA: TGTGCCAGCAGTTTAGGCTGGACAGATACGCAGTATTTT; CDR3 protein: CASSLGWTDTQYF
D gene: .; clone size: few; V gene: TRBV29-1; J gene: TRBJ1-1; CDR3 DNA: TGCAGCGTTGAAAATGGGAGAGGAGCTTTCTTT; CDR3 protein: CSVENGRGAFF
D gene: TRBD1; clone size: .; V gene: TRBV28; J gene: TRBJ1-1; CDR3 DNA: TGTGCCAGCAGCTACAGGGGTACTGAAGCTTTCTTT; CDR3 protein: CASSYRGTEAFF
D gene: .; clone size: .; V gene: TRBV5-8; J gene: TRBJ1-1; CDR3 DNA: TGTGCCAGCAGCTTGACTGTGAACACTGAAGCTTTCTTT; CDR3 protein: CASSLTVNTEAFF
D gene: TRBD2; clone size: .; V gene: TRBV5-4; J gene: TRBJ2-7; CDR3 DNA: TGTGCCAGCAGCTTGGCCGGGGGGGGTAATACCTACGAGCAGTACTTC; CDR3 protein: CASSLAGGGNTYEQYF
D gene: TRBD1; clone size: .; V gene: TRBV7-2; J gene: TRBJ2-1; CDR3 DNA: TGTGCCAGCAGCTTCAGGACAGGCCCCTACAATGAGCAGTTCTTC; CDR3 protein: CASSFRTGPYNEQFF
D gene: .; clone size: .; V gene: TRBV13; J gene: TRBJ2-1; CDR3 DNA: TGTGCCAGCGGTCTTTCCCTTAGCTCCTACAATGAGCAGTTCTTC; CDR3 protein: CASGLSLSSYNEQFF
D gene: TRBD2; clone size: .; V gene: TRBV10-3; J gene: TRBJ2-7; CDR3 DNA: TGTGCCACCTCACTAGCGGGACGCTCCTACGAGCAGTACTTC; CDR3 protein: CATSLAGRSYEQYF
D gene: TRBD2; clone size: .; V gene: TRBV4-2; J gene: TRBJ2-2; CDR3 DNA: TGTGCCAGCAGCCATCGGACTAGCGGACAAACTCTGGGCACCGGGGAGCTGTTTTTT; CDR3 protein: CASSHRTSGQTLGTGELFF
D gene: TRBD2; clone size: medium-sized; V gene: TRBV6-4; J gene: TRBJ2-1; CDR3 DNA: TGTGCCAGCGCAGCTAGCGGGGAAAACAATGAGCAGTTCTTC; CDR3 protein: CASAASGENNEQFF
D gene: TRBD1; clone size: once; V gene: TRBV29-1; J gene: TRBJ1-2; CDR3 DNA: TGCAGCGTTGAGCAGGGGGCACGTGGCTACACCTTC; CDR3 protein: CSVEQGARGYTF
D gene: .; clone size: .; V gene: TRBV10-1; J gene: TRBJ2-1; CDR3 DNA: TGCGCCAGCAGTCCGGACTCGAGCTCCTACAATGAGCAGTTCTTC; CDR3 protein: CASSPDSSSYNEQFF
D gene: TRBD1; clone size: once; V gene: TRBV19; J gene: TRBJ1-4; CDR3 DNA: TGTGCCAGTAGTGTGGGACAGACAACTAATGAAAAACTGTTTTTT; CDR3 protein: CASSVGQTTNEKLFF
D gene: TRBD1; clone size: .; V gene: TRBV19; J gene: TRBJ2-1; CDR3 DNA: TGTGCCAGTAGCATTGGACAGGGGCGCAATGAGCAGTTCTTC; CDR3 protein: CASSIGQGRNEQFF
D gene: .; clone size: .; V gene: TRBV6-1; J gene: TRBJ1-2; CDR3 DNA: TGTGCCAGCATAAGGCAGGGGTATGGCTACACCTTC; CDR3 protein: CASIRQGYGYTF
D gene: .; clone size: few; V gene: TRBV5-4; J gene: TRBJ2-7; CDR3 DNA: TGTGCCAGCAGCCGAGGACAGTCCCACTACGAGCAGTACTTC; CDR3 protein: CASSRGQSHYEQYF
D gene: TRBD2; clone size: .; V gene: TRBV27; J gene: TRBJ2-6; CDR3 DNA: TGTGCCAGCACTGACGGGGGGGCTCGTGGGGCCAACGTCCTGACTTTC; CDR3 protein: CASTDGGARGANVLTF
D gene: .; clone size: .; V gene: TRBV18; J gene: TRBJ2-1; CDR3 DNA: TGTGCCAGCTCACCTGTAGGGGGAACCTACAATGAGCAGTTCTTC; CDR3 protein: CASSPVGGTYNEQFF
D gene: TRBD1; clone size: .; V gene: TRBV23-1; J gene: TRBJ2-7; CDR3 DNA: TGCGCCAGCAGTCTCGGACAGGCCCGGTCTACAAAGGGCTACGAGCAGTACTTC; CDR3 protein: CASSLGQARSTKGYEQYF
D gene: .; clone size: once; V gene: TRBV27; J gene: TRBJ1-1; CDR3 DNA: TGTGCCAGCATTAGTCAAACGGGCACTGAAGCTTTCTTT; CDR3 protein: CASISQTGTEAFF
D gene: TRBD2; clone size: .; V gene: TRBV5-1; J gene: TRBJ2-1; CDR3 DNA: TGCGCCAGCAGCTGGACTAGCGGGAGGTTGGAGCAGTTCTTC; CDR3 protein: CASSWTSGRLEQFF
D gene: .; clone size: .; V gene: TRBV6-5; J gene: TRBJ2-3; CDR3 DNA: TGTGCCAGCAGTTACCTCCTCAGGGGAACAACAGATACGCAGTATTTT; CDR3 protein: CASSYLLRGTTDTQYF
D gene: .; clone size: .; V gene: TRBV4-1; J gene: TRBJ2-1; CDR3 DNA: TGCGCCAGCAGCCAACAGAATGAGCAGTTCTTC; CDR3 protein: CASSQQNEQFF
D gene: .; clone size: once; V gene: TRBV25-1; J gene: TRBJ2-3; CDR3 DNA: TGTGCCAGCAGTGAGCGGGGGCCCAACACAGATACGCAGTATTTT; CDR3 protein: CASSERGPNTDTQYF
D gene: .; clone size: .; V gene: TRBV5-1; J gene: TRBJ2-7; CDR3 DNA: TGCGCCAGCAGCTTGGCCCCTGACCTGACAGGCCCCGACTACGAGCAGTACTTC; CDR3 protein: CASSLAPDLTGPDYEQYF
D gene: .; clone size: .; V gene: TRBV5-6; J gene: TRBJ2-7; CDR3 DNA: TGTGCCAGCAGCCGAAACAGTCTCCTCTCCTACGAGCAGTACTTC; CDR3 protein: CASSRNSLLSYEQYF
D gene: TRBD1; clone size: .; V gene: TRBV28; J gene: TRBJ1-1; CDR3 DNA: TGTGCCAGCAGTTTATTAGGGACAGGCAGCACTGAAGCTTTCTTT; CDR3 protein: CASSLLGTGSTEAFF
D gene: .; clone size: .; V gene: TRBV2; J gene: TRBJ2-6; CDR3 DNA: TGTGCCAGCAGTGTAGTTATCTCTGGGGCCAACGTCCTGACTTTC; CDR3 protein: CASSVVISGANVLTF
D gene: .; clone size: .; V gene: TRBV30; J gene: TRBJ1-6; CDR3 DNA: TGTGCCTGGAGGGTGCAGGAGGGAGGGAAAGCTTCACCCCTCCACTTT; CDR3 protein: CAWRVQEGGKASPLHF
D gene: TRBD2; clone size: .; V gene: TRBV7-9; J gene: TRBJ2-2; CDR3 DNA: TGTGCCAGCGCCCCGATTGGACTAGCATTCACCGGGGAGCTGTTTTTT; CDR3 protein: CASAPIGLAFTGELFF
D gene: TRBD1; clone size: .; V gene: TRBV4-2; J gene: TRBJ1-3; CDR3 DNA: TGTGCCAGCAGCCAAGAAGGGACAGGGGCAAGCTCTGGAAACACCATATATTTT; CDR3 protein: CASSQEGTGASSGNTIYF
D gene: TRBD1; clone size: .; V gene: TRBV30; J gene: TRBJ2-5; CDR3 DNA: TGTGCCTGGAGTGTACCAGGGGGAGTTGGAGAGACCCAGTACTTC; CDR3 protein: CAWSVPGGVGETQYF
D gene: .; clone size: .; V gene: TRBV25-1; J gene: TRBJ1-4; CDR3 DNA: TGTGCCAGCAGACCCGAACCCGGGAGCCAGGGTGGGGAAAAACTGTTTTTT; CDR3 protein: CASRPEPGSQGGEKLFF
D gene: TRBD2; clone size: once; V gene: TRBV6-6; J gene: TRBJ2-3; CDR3 DNA: TGTGCCAGCAGCAAGACTAGCGGGAGTGGAGATACGCAGTATTTT; CDR3 protein: CASSKTSGSGDTQYF
D gene: .; clone size: .; V gene: TRBV5-1; J gene: TRBJ1-2; CDR3 DNA: TGCGCCAGCAGCTCCTTGACGGACACCAAGGATGGCTACACCTTC; CDR3 protein: CASSSLTDTKDGYTF
D gene: TRBD1; clone size: .; V gene: TRBV28; J gene: TRBJ1-2; CDR3 DNA: TGTGCCAGCAGTTTACCGCCGGGACAGGGGCCCCGACAGTCTAACTATGGCTACACCTTC; CDR3 protein: CASSLPPGQGPRQSNYGYTF
D gene: .; clone size: .; V gene: TRBV28; J gene: TRBJ1-5; CDR3 DNA: TGTGCCACCACCTACAGCCGCAATCAGCCCCAGCATTTT; CDR3 protein: CATTYSRNQPQHF
D gene: TRBD2; clone size: .; V gene: TRBV7-9; J gene: TRBJ2-2; CDR3 DNA: TGTGCCAGCAGCCCGACTAGCGGGGGGAACACCGGGGAGCTGTTTTTT; CDR3 protein: CASSPTSGGNTGELFF
D gene: TRBD1; clone size: .; V gene: TRBV15; J gene: TRBJ2-6; CDR3 DNA: TGTGCCACCAGCAGTGTTCAGGGGGCTGGGGCCAACGTCCTGACTTTC; CDR3 protein: CATSSVQGAGANVLTF
D gene: .; clone size: .; V gene: TRBV18; J gene: TRBJ2-7; CDR3 DNA: TGTGCCAGCTCCCTCTCTATGGGCAGGGTCTACGAGCAGTACTTC; CDR3 protein: CASSLSMGRVYEQYF
D gene: TRBD1; clone size: .; V gene: TRBV19; J gene: TRBJ1-5; CDR3 DNA: TGTGCCAGTAGTATCCGGGACAGGGGGACTCAGCCCCAGCATTTT; CDR3 protein: CASSIRDRGTQPQHF
D gene: .; clone size: once; V gene: TRBV29-1; J gene: TRBJ1-3; CDR3 DNA: TGCAGCGTTGATGGGAGGGACCGCCGCTCTGGAAACACCATATATTTT; CDR3 protein: CSVDGRDRRSGNTIYF
D gene: .; clone size: few; V gene: TRBV14; J gene: TRBJ1-3; CDR3 DNA: TGTGCCAGCAGCCCCCCTCTGACAGTTGGAAACACCATATATTTT; CDR3 protein: CASSPPLTVGNTIYF